This T cell receptor beta chain came from a study of cytomegalovirus exposure and HLA in healthy donors. The table lists this clone with a few counts. The antigen is not known. Study-wide points: Reported performance of the classifier showed diagnosis of cytomegalovirus status with high specificity and sensitivity. Rates of TCR association differed by HLA locus in a later analysis, with DRB1 highest and HLA-C lowest. Associated with HLA alleles at 0.05 false discovery rate in a later analysis were around 15,000 TCR beta sequences.

Both 60 Vbeta primers and 13 Jbeta primers went into the PCR. Profiling relied on immunoSEQ multiplex PCR, and the TCRdb table lists in-frame clones only, not all of them. This table has 120,000 or so clones, less than 10% appearing once. Germline CDR1 GTSNPN, CDR2 SVGIG (reference sequence). CDR3 length equals 17 residues. Deletions cut 2 bases from V and 6 bases from J, with 26 bases between. Material: PBMCs. The clonotype was recovered from a woman aged 40 to 49 in good health and CMV-seropositive. V and J are TRBV30 and TRBJ2-7, with D perhaps matching TRBD2 (6 bases). CDR3 protein: CAWSPGRGVGGRSEQYF. CDR3 DNA sequence: TGTGCCTGGAGTCCGGGTCGAGGTGTCGGAGGGAGATCCGAGCAGTACTTC.